Listed here is a single TCR beta chain. It lacks a known antigen. Per-base qualities were not stored, and no clone one base away is much larger. At the junction V is shortened by 4 bases and J by 8 bases; bases outside the gene matches: 4. The CDR3 numbers 12 residues from cysteine through phenylalanine. The DNA shown is the 36-base CDR3, in frame from base 1. In the germline V gene, CDR1 corresponds to SQVTM and CDR2 to ANQGSEA. Enrolling through a virtual design, the prospective study's participants ranged in age from roughly 18 to 89 years and lived across roughly 23 United States geographic areas. In the prospective study, participants were assigned to cohorts based on the clinical history participants reported in a screening survey and a study questionnaire. Exposed participants had been in contact with someone with a PCR-confirmed or clinician-diagnosed COVID-19 case within 2 weeks of study entry. In the prospective study, whole blood, serum and a nasopharyngeal or oropharyngeal swab were collected from each participant by mobile phlebotomists. Over a roughly two-month period, participants in the prospective study had the option of providing additional blood draws and questionnaires. Before DNA extraction, blood samples from the prospective study were shipped at room temperature or frozen.

These data originate in a study of blood T cell repertoires in COVID-19 (dated by TCRdb to 2018 to 2020). Describing the broader study: Samples covering the acute and convalescent phases of COVID-19 were provided by collaborators in the United States, Italy and Spain. The prospective study material was composed of cDNA or gDNA derived from T cells, B-cell-depleted T cells, or PBMCs. A de-identified subject ID, COVID-19 status, age in years and sex were almost always included in the sample metadata. Deeply sampled blood TCRbeta repertoires from subjects exposed to, actively infected with, or recovered from COVID-19 were included in the dataset. Samples were obtained from the ongoing ImmuneRACE study (first 160 participants) and from about 1,300 subjects provided by 6 global collaborators. Where available, HLA class I and class II types were obtained from metadata supplied by the sample provider rather than from assay-based typing. The repertoires were released in a freely available public database meant as a resource for research on the immune response to SARS-CoV-2. What the authors observed across the whole study: Clinical and demographic metadata were provided uncurated, with the amount varying by source and participant.

The immunoSEQ Assay, a bias-controlled multiplex PCR, was used to amplify TCRbeta CDR3 regions from genomic DNA. Per the original workflow: Nucleated cell counts per sample were estimated from amplification of reference gene primers within the assay. To quantify the absolute abundance of each unique TCRbeta CDR3 rearrangement, sequence reads were collapsed and filtered. Productive Simpson clonality was computed per sample as the square root of Simpson's diversity index over productive rearrangements. Sourced from immuneACCESS, this table was stored by TCRdb with only in-frame sequences that have V and J called. A share of the clones is absent; for the studies checked, an unresolved V gene accounts for under half, and the remainder has no known explanation. V and J calls and clone size follow that table, whereas D and trimming were derived from the DNA. Here the sample has around 240,000 clones; over 80% occur a single time. The ten largest account for just over 0.85% of the sample.

The clonotype originates from a man aged 45-65 years who had been exposed to COVID-19. Sequences were obtained from PBMCs or T cells enriched from blood (not recorded which). The V gene is TRBV29-1 and the J gene is TRBJ2-1, with 8 junctional bases fitting TRBD2. The bases read TGCAGCGTTGGCAGGACTAGCTATGAGCAGTTCTTC. It is translated as CSVGRTSYEQFF.